Listed here are 21 T cell receptor beta chains from one sample, sequenced in a study of T cells after yellow fever vaccination. TCRdb reprocessed the 5' RACE reads via MiXCR and lists one record per CDR3 protein. The sample holds under 700,000 distinct CDR3 sequences, about a sixth seen once. Sequencing used PBMCs, obtained about 5 days after the first yellow fever vaccination. The source of these receptors is a man younger than 30 who received the YFV17D yellow fever vaccine.

This clonotype has ten or more counts. The chain links TRBV5-1 to TRBJ2-5; unclear D gene. The CDR3 is made up of 13 amino acids. The V gene's germline CDR1 is SGHRS and CDR2 YFSETQ. V lost 2 bases and J lost 0, with 5 bases in between. CDR3 protein: CASSLGNQETQYF. CDR3 nucleotides: TGCGCCAGCAGCTTAGGAAACCAAGAGACCCAGTACTTC.

This clonotype has only one observation. The V call is TRBV5-4, the J call TRBJ2-5, with a possible D match to TRBD2 (7 bases). This CDR3 is 15 amino acids long. Between the trimmed V and J ends, which lost 0 bases and 4 bases, there was a span of 13 bases. The V gene's germline CDR1 is SGHNT and CDR2 YYREEE (reference sequence). The DNA for the CDR3 is TGTGCCAGCAGCTTGGTAGGGGGGGCCTCAGAGACCCAGTACTTC. Its translation: CASSLVGGASETQYF.

In its sample, this clonotype was seen a few times. The chain combines TRBV20-1 with TRBJ2-1; unclear D gene. Germline lookup yields CDR1 DFQATT and CDR2 SNEGSKA (reference sequence). V was cut by 2 bases and J by 0 bases, with 8 bases left in between. The CDR3 length is 14 residues. CDR3 coding DNA: TGCAGTGCTAGATGGCCGAACTCCTACAATGAGCAGTTCTTC. It translates to CSARWPNSYNEQFF.

This clonotype was observed a few times. The chain couples TRBV15 to TRBJ2-3; 7 bases map to TRBD1. The CDR3 extends over 14 amino acids. CDR1 is LNHNV and CDR2 is YYDKDF in the germline V gene (reference sequence). The ends lost 6 bases at V and 0 bases at J; junction bases unmatched: 3. The CDR3 coding sequence is TGTGCCACCAGAGACAGGGCCAGCACAGATACGCAGTATTTT. It translates to CATRDRASTDTQYF.

CDR3 residues: CAISVRGQGAAAGELFF. As DNA, the CDR3 is TGTGCCATCAGTGTACGAGGGCAGGGGGCGGCGGCCGGGGAGCTGTTTTTT. The chain combines TRBV10-3 with TRBJ2-2, with 8 bases aligning to TRBD1. The CDR3 spans 17 residues. J lost 6 bases, V lost 4 bases, and 13 bases had no gene match. Looked up from germline, CDR1 is ENHRY and CDR2 is SYGVKD.

The chain is built from TRBV15 and TRBJ1-2; D remains unclear. Trimming removed 0 bases from V and 5 bases from J, with 13 bases in between. This CDR3 is 15 amino acids long. Germline lookup yields CDR1 LNHNV and CDR2 YYDKDF (reference sequence). The CDR3: CATSRDQSRGYGYTF. In nucleotides, the CDR3 is TGTGCCACCAGCAGAGATCAGTCACGCGGGTATGGCTACACCTTC.

This clonotype has ten or more counts. The rearrangement joins TRBV12-3 or TRBV12-4 to TRBJ1-4; no clear D gene. The CDR3 has 15 amino acids. V was trimmed by 8 bases and J by 7 bases, leaving 20 bases between them. The CDR3 nucleotides read TGTGCCAGCGCCATTAACAGCGGGTTTATTGAAAAACTGTTTTTT. It translates to CASAINSGFIEKLFF.

The chain joins TRBV20-1 to TRBJ2-1, with TRBD2 matching over 9 bases. J lost 8 bases, V lost 0 bases, and 5 bases had no gene match. The CDR3 is 14 residues long. Germline V gene sequence: CDR1 DFQATT, CDR2 SNEGSKA (reference sequence). CDR3 region: CSAREAGGWDEQFF. CDR3 DNA: TGCAGTGCTAGAGAGGCGGGGGGGTGGGATGAGCAGTTCTTC.

There are a few counts of this clonotype. The chain employs TRBV9 and TRBJ1-1; D call uncertain. The CDR3 is made up of 13 amino acids. CDR1 is SGDLS, CDR2 YYNGEE, per germline. Trimming left V 4 bases short and J 2 bases short, with 9 bases between. The CDR3, as DNA: TGTGCCAGCAGCAACGACCCTAACACTGAAGCTTTCTTT. This gives the protein CASSNDPNTEAFF.

The CDR3 region is CASSPQVQLAGNTIYF. CDR3 nucleotide sequence: TGTGCCAGCAGCCCCCAGGTTCAGCTTGCTGGAAACACCATATATTTT. This rearrangement joins TRBV6-1 to TRBJ1-3; D unresolved. Trimming removed 6 bases from V and 2 bases from J, with 17 bases in between. This CDR3 has 16 amino acids. Germline V CDR1 and CDR2: MNHNS, SASEGT.

This clonotype was counted a few times. The rearrangement links TRBV5-1 to TRBJ1-2; D gene uncertain. The CDR3 runs 15 residues. Germline CDR1 and CDR2: SGHRS and YFSETQ. Trimming took 4 bases from V and 6 from J, leaving 19 bases between them. CDR3 region: CASSPDSSGLNGYTF. The CDR3 bases are TGCGCCAGCAGCCCGGACTCCTCGGGATTGAATGGCTACACCTTC.

Concerning this clonotype: Its ends do not fully match the called genes, so a read error is possible. V and J are TRBV28 and TRBJ1-4; 10 bases are a match to TRBD1. There are 12 residues in the CDR3. The V gene's germline CDR1 is MDHEN and CDR2 SYDVKM. The CDR3 bases are TGTGCCGGCGGACAGGGGGGTGAAAAACTGTTATTT. This encodes CAGGQGGEKLLF. The full variable domain, with the rest looked up from reference TRBV28 and TRBJ1-4, is DVKVTQSSRYLVKRTGEKVFLECVQDMDHENMFWYRQDPGLGLRLIYFSYDVKMKEKGDIPEGYSVSREKKERFSLILESASTNQTSMYLCAGGQGGEKLLFGSGTQLSVL.

This clonotype was seen only a few times. This chain joins TRBV5-1 and TRBJ1-2; D may be TRBD1 (6 bases). Per the germline V gene, CDR1 is SGHRS and CDR2 is YFSETQ. V lost 3 bases, J lost 2 bases, and 14 bases lay in between. This CDR3 has 15 amino acids. In DNA, the CDR3 is TGCGCCAGCAGCTCGAGTCCCACAGGGAACTATGGCTACACCTTC. It encodes CASSSSPTGNYGYTF. The full variable domain, in which reference TRBV5-1 and TRBJ1-2 provide the parts outside the CDR3, is KAGVTQTPRYLIKTRGQQVTLSCSPISGHRSVSWYQQTPGQGLQFLFEYFSETQRNKGNFPGRFSGRQFSNSRSEMNVSTLELGDSALYLCASSSSPTGNYGYTFGSGTRLTVV.

This clonotype was seen only a few times. The gene calls are TRBV7-9 and TRBJ2-2; 7 bases are shared with TRBD1. This CDR3 is 14 amino acids long. Germline CDR1 reads SEHNR; CDR2 reads FQNEAQ (reference sequence). V gave up 1 base and J gave up 7 bases; unmatched junction bases: 3. The CDR3 reads CASSLEGTDGELFF. The CDR3 coding sequence is TGTGCCAGCAGCTTAGAGGGGACAGACGGGGAGCTGTTTTTT.

The table lists this clonotype with a few counts. The rearrangement links TRBV5-1 to TRBJ2-3; TRBD2 might be the D (6 bases). V lost 5 bases and J lost 0, with 13 bases in between. The CDR3 covers 15 residues. From germline, CDR1 is SGHRS and CDR2 YFSETQ. The CDR3: CASRRSGSSTDTQYF. The CDR3 nucleotides read TGCGCCAGCAGACGTAGCGGATCTAGCACAGATACGCAGTATTTT.

The genes are TRBV9 and TRBJ2-3, with 7 positions matching TRBD2. The CDR3 is 16 residues long. Trimming took 4 bases from V and 0 from J; bases not matched to a gene: 8. The germline gives CDR1 SGDLS, CDR2 YYNGEE. The CDR3 protein is CASSSFHSGSTDTQYF. As DNA, the CDR3 is TGTGCCAGCAGCTCATTCCATAGCGGGAGCACAGATACGCAGTATTTT.

The V and J genes are TRBV7-9 and TRBJ2-6, with D perhaps TRBD1 or TRBD2 (5 bases each). Germline V gene data show CDR1 as SEHNR and CDR2 as FQNEAQ (reference sequence). Trimming pared 1 base from V and 0 bases from J, leaving 10 bases between. CDR3 length: 17 residues. Here the CDR3 DNA reads TGTGCCAGCAGCTTAGGGCAGGGAGACTCTGGGGCCAACGTCCTGACTTTC. Translation gives CASSLGQGDSGANVLTF.

This clonotype was counted only a few times. The chain has TRBV6-5 and TRBJ1-6; 8 nucleotides agree with TRBD1. The CDR3 covers 14 residues. Losses at the gene ends were 0 bases for V and 8 bases for J; bases not matched to a gene: 0. Germline V gives CDR1 MNHEY, CDR2 SVGAGI. The chain's CDR3 is CASSYSDRDSPLHF. DNA for the CDR3: TGTGCCAGCAGTTACTCGGACAGGGATTCACCCCTCCACTTT.

This clonotype occurred a few times. The chain has TRBV4-1 and TRBJ1-1; 7 bases agree with TRBD1. The V gene's germline CDR1 is MGHRA and CDR2 YSYEKL. This CDR3 comprises 15 residues. V lost 3 bases, J lost 2 bases, and 6 bases stayed unmatched. The CDR3 bases are TGCGCCAGCAGCCAGAACAGGGGCGAAAACACTGAAGCTTTCTTT. Residues: CASSQNRGENTEAFF.

The chain links TRBV20-1 to TRBJ2-1, with D maybe TRBD1 (6 bases). The V end was cut by 2 bases, the J end by 4 bases, with 15 bases between. CDR1 is DFQATT, CDR2 SNEGSKA, per germline (reference sequence). CDR3 length: 15 amino acids. The CDR3, as DNA: TGCAGTGCTAGATTGCAGGGGCTACGGTACAATGAGCAGTTCTTC. Translated: CSARLQGLRYNEQFF.

This clonotype occurred a few times. The rearrangement joins TRBV7-9 to TRBJ1-4; 8 bases align to TRBD1. V shed 5 bases, J shed 5 bases, and the junction held 7 bases outside the gene matches. This CDR3 spans 15 amino acids. CDR1 is SEHNR, CDR2 FQNEAQ, per germline (reference sequence). The CDR3 loop is CASSKNRGENEKLFF. The CDR3 DNA follows: TGTGCCAGCAGCAAAAACAGGGGGGAAAATGAAAAACTGTTTTTT.